Shown below are 4 T cell receptor beta chains from a single sample sequenced in a study of T cells after yellow fever vaccination (dated by TCRdb to between 2017 and 2020). Sample treatment or condition, as interpreted from the label and publication: live attenuated yellow fever vaccine strain. Preparation of the library involved 5' RACE. The reads were generated on an Illumina NovaSeq 6000. The public reads were reprocessed in TCRdb via fastp at Q25 and MiXCR, keeping in-frame beta chains. One record per CDR3 amino acid sequence lists the most common genes and DNA. For this sample the table gives over 250,000 distinct CDR3 sequences, of which about 5% were detected only once. Jointly, the top ten make up 2.5% to 4% of the sample. The sequencing here drew on CD4+ T cells sorted from PBMCs, taken on the day of the yellow fever booster vaccination. The source is a man aged 18-30 years who received the YFV17D yellow fever vaccine.

The chain links TRBV25-1 to TRBJ2-5, with D perhaps given as TRBD1 or TRBD2 (7 bases each). Germline lookup yields CDR1 MGHDK and CDR2 SYGVNS. This CDR3 is built from 18 residues. The ends were cut back, 4 bases at V and 1 base at J, with 22 bases in the middle. The CDR3 DNA sequence: TGTGCCAGCAGTGTGGACAGGAGCTACGGGGGGACCCAAGAGACCCAGTACTTC. Its protein product is CASSVDRSYGGTQETQYF.

This clonotype was counted between two and nine times. V and J are TRBV12-3 or TRBV12-4 and TRBJ2-7; D is undetermined. The CDR3 extends over 14 amino acids. Trimming stripped 6 bases from V and 3 bases from J, with 15 bases between. The DNA of the CDR3 is TGTGCCAGCAGGCCTTCCGGACGGCTCTACGAGCAGTACTTC. Residues: CASRPSGRLYEQYF.

The table lists this clonotype with a few counts. V usage is TRBV24-1 and J usage is TRBJ2-4; 10 bases match TRBD1. Germline trimming cut 10 bases from V and 5 bases from J; bases unmatched to any gene: 4. Per germline, CDR1 KGHDR and CDR2 SFDVKD. The CDR3 has 13 amino acids. CDR3 nucleotide sequence: TGTGCCACGAGCGGGACAGGGGAAAACATTCAGTACTTC. Amino acids: CATSGTGENIQYF.

This clonotype turned up a few times. Without the conserved terminal phenylalanine or tryptophan, this CDR3 likely stems from a read error. The rearrangement links TRBV11-2 to TRBJ2-1, with a tentative D call TRBD2 (5 bases). CDR1 SGHAT and CDR2 FQNNGV come from the germline V gene. The CDR3 has 14 amino acids. Trimming took off 5 bases at V and 0 bases at J, with 8 bases between the two ends. CDR3 coding DNA: TGTGCCAGCAGCCCGGGGAGCTCCTACAATGAGCAGTTCTCC. Translating gives CASSPGSSYNEQFS.